The 7 T cell receptor beta chains given below trace back to one sample, sequenced in a study of beta chain features in type 1 diabetes. All of the isolated RNA was reverse transcribed, so expressed TCRB transcripts were sequenced. Sequenced by immunoSEQ multiplex PCR; TCRdb stores in-frame clones only, minus some. The sample shows 620,000 or so clones, around 15% of them seen only once. Sequenced: naive CD4+ T cells from blood. These TCRs come from a man younger than 30 in good health.

This clone occurred a few times. The chain combines TRBV7-2 with TRBJ2-5, with D possibly matching TRBD1 (7 bases). Looked up from germline, CDR1 is SGHTA and CDR2 is FQGNSA. The CDR3 has 15 amino acids. Trimming removed 4 bases from V and 5 bases from J, with 17 bases in between. The DNA for the CDR3 is TGTGCCAGCAGCTCAGGAGGGACAGTTCGGGAGACCCAGTACTTC. This encodes CASSSGGTVRETQYF.

This clone was recorded a few times. V usage is TRBV7-2 and J usage is TRBJ2-2, with unresolved D. This CDR3 contains 16 residues. The V end was cut by 1 base, the J end by 4 bases, with 13 bases between. Germline V gives CDR1 SGHTA, CDR2 FQGNSA. The CDR3 protein is CASSLGSVAGTGELFF. The CDR3 DNA reads TGTGCCAGCAGCTTAGGGTCGGTTGCTGGCACCGGGGAGCTGTTTTTT.

The rearrangement joins TRBV7-2 to TRBJ1-5; 9 nucleotides agree with TRBD1. CDR3 size: 14 residues. With V trimmed by 6 bases and J by 4 bases, 4 bases remained unmatched. Germline values: CDR1 SGHTA, CDR2 FQGNSA. The CDR3 DNA is TGTGCCAGCAGGACCGACAGGGGGAATCAGCCCCAGCATTTT. It specifies CASRTDRGNQPQHF.

This clone was seen repeatedly, ten times or more. The rearrangement uses TRBV10-3 and TRBJ2-7, with 7 positions matching TRBD1. The CDR3 covers 12 residues. The junction had 4 bases not matched to a gene; V was cut back by 6 bases and J by 5 bases. Germline assignment: CDR1 ENHRY and CDR2 SYGVKD. The CDR3 sequence: CAISQDRDEQYF. The CDR3 DNA reads as TGTGCCATCAGCCAAGACAGGGACGAGCAGTACTTC.

This sequence joins TRBV4-3 and TRBJ2-7, with TRBD1 identical over 7 bases. V was clipped by 0 bases and J by 1 base; unmatched bases: 3. CDR3 length: 15 residues. Germline CDR1 LGHNA, CDR2 YSLEER. The CDR3 loop reads CASSQELGQSYEQYF. DNA of the CDR3: TGCGCCAGCAGCCAAGAACTGGGACAGTCCTACGAGCAGTACTTC.

J is TRBJ2-2 and V is TRBV5-6; D is possibly TRBD1 (6 bases). Germline-derived CDR1 and CDR2 are SGHDT and YYEEEE. The CDR3 has 15 residues. The ends were cut back, 2 bases at V and 2 bases at J, with 10 bases in the middle. CDR3 bases: TGTGCCAGCAGCTTACCAGGGGATAACACCGGGGAGCTGTTTTTT. It codes for CASSLPGDNTGELFF.

This clone was seen only once. The rearrangement links TRBV11-2 to TRBJ2-1; 8 nucleotides line up with TRBD2. After removal of 5 bases from V and 6 bases from J, the junction contained 9 bases not matched to a gene. The CDR3 is 15 residues long. Germline lookup yields CDR1 SGHAT and CDR2 FQNNGV. CDR3 DNA: TGTGCCAGCAGCGCCGTCGGGGGGGTGTCCAATGAGCAGTTCTTC. Protein: CASSAVGGVSNEQFF.